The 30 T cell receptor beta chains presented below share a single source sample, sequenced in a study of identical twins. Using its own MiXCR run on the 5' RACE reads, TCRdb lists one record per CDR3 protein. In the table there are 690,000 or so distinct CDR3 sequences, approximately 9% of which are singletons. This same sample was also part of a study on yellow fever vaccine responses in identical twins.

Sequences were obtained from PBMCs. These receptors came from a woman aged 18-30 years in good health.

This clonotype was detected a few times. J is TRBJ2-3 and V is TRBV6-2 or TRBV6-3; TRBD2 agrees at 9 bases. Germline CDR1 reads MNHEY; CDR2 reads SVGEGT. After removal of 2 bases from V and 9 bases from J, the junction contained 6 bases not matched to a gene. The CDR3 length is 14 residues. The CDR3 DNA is TGTGCCAGCAGTTACCGGGGACTAGCTATAACGCAGTATTTT. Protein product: CASSYRGLAITQYF.

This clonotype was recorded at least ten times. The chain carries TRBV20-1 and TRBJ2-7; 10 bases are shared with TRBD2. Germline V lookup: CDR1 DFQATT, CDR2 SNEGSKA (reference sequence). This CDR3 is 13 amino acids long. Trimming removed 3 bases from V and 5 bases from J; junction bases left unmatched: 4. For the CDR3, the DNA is TGCAGTGCTAGCTCGCTAGCGGGAGACGAGCAGTACTTC. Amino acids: CSASSLAGDEQYF.

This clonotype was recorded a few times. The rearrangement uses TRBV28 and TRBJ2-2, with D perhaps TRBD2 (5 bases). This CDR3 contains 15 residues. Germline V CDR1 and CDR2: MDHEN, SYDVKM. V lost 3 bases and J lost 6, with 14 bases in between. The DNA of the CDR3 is TGTGCCAGCAGTTTGGACGGGGTCTTCGCCGGGGAGCTGTTTTTT. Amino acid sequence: CASSLDGVFAGELFF.

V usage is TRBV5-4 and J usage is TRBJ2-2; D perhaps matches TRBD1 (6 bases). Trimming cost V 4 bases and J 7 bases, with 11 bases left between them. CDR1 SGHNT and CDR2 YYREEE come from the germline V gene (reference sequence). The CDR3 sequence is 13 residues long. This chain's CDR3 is CASSTQGIGELFF. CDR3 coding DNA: TGTGCCAGCAGCACACAGGGAATCGGGGAGCTGTTTTTT.

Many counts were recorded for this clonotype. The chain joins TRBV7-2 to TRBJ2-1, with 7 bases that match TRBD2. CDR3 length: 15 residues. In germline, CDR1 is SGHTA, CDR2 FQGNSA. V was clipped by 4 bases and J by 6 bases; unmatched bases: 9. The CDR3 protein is CASSSLRDYPNEQFF. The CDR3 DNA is TGTGCCAGCAGCTCGCTCCGGGACTACCCCAATGAGCAGTTCTTC.

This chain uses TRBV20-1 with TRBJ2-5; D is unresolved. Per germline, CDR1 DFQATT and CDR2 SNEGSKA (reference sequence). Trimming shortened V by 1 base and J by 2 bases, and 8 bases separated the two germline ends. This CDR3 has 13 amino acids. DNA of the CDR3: TGCAGTGCTAGAGTTGTGAAGCAAGAGACCCAGTACTTC. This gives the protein CSARVVKQETQYF.

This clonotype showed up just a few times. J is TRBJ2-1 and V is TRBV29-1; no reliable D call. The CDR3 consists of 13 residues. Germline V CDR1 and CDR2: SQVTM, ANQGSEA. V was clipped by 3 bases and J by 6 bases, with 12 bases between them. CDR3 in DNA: TGCAGCGTTGAGTCTGGGTTAGGCAATGAGCAGTTCTTC. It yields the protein CSVESGLGNEQFF.

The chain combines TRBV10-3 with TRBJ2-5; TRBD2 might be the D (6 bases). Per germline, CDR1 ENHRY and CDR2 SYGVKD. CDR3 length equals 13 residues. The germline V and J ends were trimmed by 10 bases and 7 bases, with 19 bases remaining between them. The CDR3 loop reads CATADLGGRTQYF. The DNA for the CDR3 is TGTGCCACCGCAGATCTGGGGGGTAGGACCCAGTACTTC.

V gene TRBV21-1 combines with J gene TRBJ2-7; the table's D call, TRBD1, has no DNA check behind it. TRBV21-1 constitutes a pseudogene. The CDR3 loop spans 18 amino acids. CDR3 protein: CASSKLPCRDRHSYEQYF. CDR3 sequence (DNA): TGTGCCAGCAGCAAACTACCATGTCGGGACAGGCACTCCTACGAGCAGTACTTC.

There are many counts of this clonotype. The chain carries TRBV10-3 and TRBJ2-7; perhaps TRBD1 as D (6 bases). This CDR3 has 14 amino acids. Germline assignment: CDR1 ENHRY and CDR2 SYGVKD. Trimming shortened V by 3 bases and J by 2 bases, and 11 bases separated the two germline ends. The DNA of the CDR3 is TGTGCCATCAGTGAACAGGGATTACCCTACGAGCAGTACTTC. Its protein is CAISEQGLPYEQYF.

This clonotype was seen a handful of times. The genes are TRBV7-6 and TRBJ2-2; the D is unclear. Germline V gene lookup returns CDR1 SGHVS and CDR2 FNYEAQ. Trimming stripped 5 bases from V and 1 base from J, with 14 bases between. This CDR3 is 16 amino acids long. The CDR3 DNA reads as TGTGCCAGCAGCGTGACCATGGGCGGGAACACCGGGGAGCTGTTTTTT. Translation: CASSVTMGGNTGELFF.

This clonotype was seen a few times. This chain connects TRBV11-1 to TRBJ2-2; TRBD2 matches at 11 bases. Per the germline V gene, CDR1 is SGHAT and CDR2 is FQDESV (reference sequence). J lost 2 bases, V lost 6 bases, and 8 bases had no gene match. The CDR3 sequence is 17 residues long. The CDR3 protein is CASRMGLAETNTGELFF. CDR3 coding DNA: TGTGCCAGCAGGATGGGACTAGCGGAGACAAACACCGGGGAGCTGTTTTTT.

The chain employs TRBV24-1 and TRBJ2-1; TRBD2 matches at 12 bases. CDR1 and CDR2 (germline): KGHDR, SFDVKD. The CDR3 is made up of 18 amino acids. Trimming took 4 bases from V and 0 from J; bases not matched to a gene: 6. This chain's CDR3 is CATSELGLAGNSYNEQFF. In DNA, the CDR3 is TGTGCCACCAGTGAACTCGGACTAGCGGGGAACTCCTACAATGAGCAGTTCTTC.

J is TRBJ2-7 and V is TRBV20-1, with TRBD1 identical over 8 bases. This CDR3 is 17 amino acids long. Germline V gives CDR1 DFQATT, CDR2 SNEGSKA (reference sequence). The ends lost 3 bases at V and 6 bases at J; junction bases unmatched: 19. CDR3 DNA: TGCAGTGCTAGTCCGGGACAGGCTTTTCGATTAGTCGGCGAGCAGTACTTC. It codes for CSASPGQAFRLVGEQYF.

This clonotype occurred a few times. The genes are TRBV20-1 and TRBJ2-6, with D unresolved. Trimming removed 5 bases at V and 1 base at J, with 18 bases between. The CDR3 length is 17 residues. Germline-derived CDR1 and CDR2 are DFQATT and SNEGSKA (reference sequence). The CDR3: CSAPKTSRRSGANVLTF. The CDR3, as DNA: TGCAGTGCTCCCAAGACCTCAAGACGGTCTGGGGCCAACGTCCTGACTTTC.

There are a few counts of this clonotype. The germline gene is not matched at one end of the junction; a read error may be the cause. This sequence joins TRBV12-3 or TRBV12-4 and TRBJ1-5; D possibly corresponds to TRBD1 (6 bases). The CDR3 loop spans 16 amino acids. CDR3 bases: TGTGCCAGCGGTTTTGGAGGGGGAGATAGCAATCAGCCCCAGCATTTT. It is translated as CASGFGGGDSNQPQHF.

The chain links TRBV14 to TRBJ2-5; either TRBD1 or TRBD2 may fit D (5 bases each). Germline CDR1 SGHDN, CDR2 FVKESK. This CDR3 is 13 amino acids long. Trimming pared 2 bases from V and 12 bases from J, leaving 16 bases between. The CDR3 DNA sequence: TGTGCCAGCAGCCAATCCGGGTCGGGGCTGAAGTACTTC. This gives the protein CASSQSGSGLKYF.

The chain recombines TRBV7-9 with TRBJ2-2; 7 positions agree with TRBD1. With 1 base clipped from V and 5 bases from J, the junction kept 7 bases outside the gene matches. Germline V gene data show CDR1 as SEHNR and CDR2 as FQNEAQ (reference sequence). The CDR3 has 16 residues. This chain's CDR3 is CASSLETGAPTGELFF. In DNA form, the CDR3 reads TGTGCCAGCAGCTTAGAAACAGGGGCCCCAACCGGGGAGCTGTTTTTT. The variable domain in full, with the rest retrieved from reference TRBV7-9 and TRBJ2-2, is DTGVSQNPRHKITKRGQNVTFRCDPISEHNRLYWYRQTLGQGPEFLTYFQNEAQLEKSRLLSDRFSAERPKGSFSTLEIQRTEQGDSAMYLCASSLETGAPTGELFFGEGSRLTVL.

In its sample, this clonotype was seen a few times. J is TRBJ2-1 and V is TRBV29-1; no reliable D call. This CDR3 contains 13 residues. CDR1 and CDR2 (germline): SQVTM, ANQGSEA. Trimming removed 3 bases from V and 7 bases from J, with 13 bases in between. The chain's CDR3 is CSVDTSASNEQFF. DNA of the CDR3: TGCAGCGTTGATACATCGGCTTCTAATGAGCAGTTCTTC.

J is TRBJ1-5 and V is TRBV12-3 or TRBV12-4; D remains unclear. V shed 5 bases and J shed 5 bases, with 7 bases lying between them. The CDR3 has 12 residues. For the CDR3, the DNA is TGTGCCAGCAGTACTAGAGATCAGCCCCAGCATTTT. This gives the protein CASSTRDQPQHF.

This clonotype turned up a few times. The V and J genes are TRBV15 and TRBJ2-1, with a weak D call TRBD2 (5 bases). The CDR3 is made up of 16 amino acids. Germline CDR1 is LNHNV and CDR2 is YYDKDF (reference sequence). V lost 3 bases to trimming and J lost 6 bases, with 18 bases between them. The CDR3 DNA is TGTGCCACCAGCAGGAGGCTCGAGGGATGGGGCAATGAGCAGTTCTTC. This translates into CATSRRLEGWGNEQFF.

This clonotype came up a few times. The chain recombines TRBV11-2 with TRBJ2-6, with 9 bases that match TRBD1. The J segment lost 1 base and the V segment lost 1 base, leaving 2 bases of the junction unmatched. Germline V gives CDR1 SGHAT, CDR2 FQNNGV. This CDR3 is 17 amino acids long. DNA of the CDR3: TGTGCCAGCAGCTTAGTACAGGGGGCATCTGGGGCCAACGTCCTGACTTTC. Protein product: CASSLVQGASGANVLTF.

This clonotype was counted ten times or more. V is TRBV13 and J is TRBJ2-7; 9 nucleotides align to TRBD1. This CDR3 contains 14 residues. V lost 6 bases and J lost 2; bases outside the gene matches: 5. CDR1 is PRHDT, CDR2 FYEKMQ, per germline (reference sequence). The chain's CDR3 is CASSSRDRAYEQYF. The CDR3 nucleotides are TGTGCCAGCAGTTCCCGGGACAGGGCCTACGAGCAGTACTTC.

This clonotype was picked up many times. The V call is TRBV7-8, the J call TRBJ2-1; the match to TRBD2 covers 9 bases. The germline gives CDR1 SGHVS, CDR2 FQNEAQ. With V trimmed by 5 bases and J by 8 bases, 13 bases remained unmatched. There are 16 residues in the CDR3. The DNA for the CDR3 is TGTGCCAGCAGCCCCCGGGGTAGCGGGAGTTTAGATGAGCAGTTCTTC. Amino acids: CASSPRGSGSLDEQFF. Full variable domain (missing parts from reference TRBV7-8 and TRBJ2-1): GAGVSQSPRYKVAKRGQDVALRCDPISGHVSLFWYQQALGQGPEFLTYFQNEAQLDKSGLPSDRFFAERPEGSVSTLKIQRTQQEDSAVYLCASSPRGSGSLDEQFFGPGTRLTVL.

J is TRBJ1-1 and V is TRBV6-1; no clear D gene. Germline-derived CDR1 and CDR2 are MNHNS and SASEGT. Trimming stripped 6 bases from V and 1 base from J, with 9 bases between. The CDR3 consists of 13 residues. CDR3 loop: CASSFIGNTEAFF. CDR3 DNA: TGTGCCAGCAGCTTCATCGGGAACACTGAAGCTTTCTTT.

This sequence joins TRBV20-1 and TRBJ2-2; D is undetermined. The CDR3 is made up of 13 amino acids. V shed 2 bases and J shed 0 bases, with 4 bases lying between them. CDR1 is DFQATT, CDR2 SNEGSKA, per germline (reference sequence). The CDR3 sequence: CSARIANTGELFF. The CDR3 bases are TGCAGTGCTAGAATCGCGAACACCGGGGAGCTGTTTTTT.

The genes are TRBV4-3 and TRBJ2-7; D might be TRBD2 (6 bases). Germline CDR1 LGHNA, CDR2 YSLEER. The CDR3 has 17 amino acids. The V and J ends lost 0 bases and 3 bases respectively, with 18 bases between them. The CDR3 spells CASSQDKVAELYYEQYF. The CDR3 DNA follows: TGCGCCAGCAGCCAAGATAAGGTAGCGGAGCTTTACTACGAGCAGTACTTC.

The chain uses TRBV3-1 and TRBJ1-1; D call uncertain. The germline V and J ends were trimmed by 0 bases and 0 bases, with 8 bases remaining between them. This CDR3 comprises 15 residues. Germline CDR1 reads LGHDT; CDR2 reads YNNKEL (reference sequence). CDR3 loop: CASSQDARLNTEAFF. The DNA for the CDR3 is TGTGCCAGCAGCCAAGATGCCAGGTTGAACACTGAAGCTTTCTTT.

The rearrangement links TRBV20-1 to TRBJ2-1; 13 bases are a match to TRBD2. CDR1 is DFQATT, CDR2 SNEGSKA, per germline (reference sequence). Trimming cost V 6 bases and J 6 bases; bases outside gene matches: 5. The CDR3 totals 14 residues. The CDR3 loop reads CSALGLAGRNEQFF. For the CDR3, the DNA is TGCAGTGCCCTGGGACTAGCGGGGCGCAATGAGCAGTTCTTC.

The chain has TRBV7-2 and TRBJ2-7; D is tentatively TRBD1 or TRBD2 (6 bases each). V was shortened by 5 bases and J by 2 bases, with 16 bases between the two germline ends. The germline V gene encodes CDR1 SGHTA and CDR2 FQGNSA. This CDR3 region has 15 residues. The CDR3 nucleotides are TGTGCCAGCAGCGGAGGGGGGACGGTTACCTACGAGCAGTACTTC. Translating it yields CASSGGGTVTYEQYF.